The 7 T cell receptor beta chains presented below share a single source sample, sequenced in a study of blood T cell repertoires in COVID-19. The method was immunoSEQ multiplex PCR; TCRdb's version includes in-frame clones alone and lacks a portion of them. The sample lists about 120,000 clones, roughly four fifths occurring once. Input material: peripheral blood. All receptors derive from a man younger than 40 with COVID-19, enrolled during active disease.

CDR3 region: CASSGPSGRFPYNEQFF. The CDR3 DNA sequence: TGCGCCAGCAGCGGCCCTAGCGGGAGATTCCCATACAATGAGCAGTTCTTC. The rearrangement joins TRBV5-1 to TRBJ2-1; 10 nucleotides match TRBD2. Germline CDR1 and CDR2: SGHRS and YFSETQ. The CDR3 runs 17 residues. J gave up 4 bases and V 4 bases, and 11 bases lay outside the gene matches.

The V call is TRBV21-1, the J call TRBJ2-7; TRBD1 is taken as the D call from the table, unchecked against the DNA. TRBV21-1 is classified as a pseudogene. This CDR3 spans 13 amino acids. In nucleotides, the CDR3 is TGTGCCAGCACCGCGGACAGGTCCTACGAGCAGTACTTC. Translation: CASTADRSYEQYF.

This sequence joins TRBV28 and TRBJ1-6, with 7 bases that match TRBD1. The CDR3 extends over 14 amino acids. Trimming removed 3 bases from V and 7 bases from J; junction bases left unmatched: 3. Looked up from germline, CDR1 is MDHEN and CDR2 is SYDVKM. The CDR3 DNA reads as TGTGCCAGCAGTTTCAGGGGGTCCAATTCACCCCTCCACTTT. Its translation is CASSFRGSNSPLHF.

CDR3 nucleotide sequence: TGCGCCAGCAGACCTGAAGGGGCAGGTGGTACCTACAATGAGCAGTTCTTC. It translates to CASRPEGAGGTYNEQFF. The chain is built from TRBV5-1 and TRBJ2-1; the D gene is possibly TRBD1 (5 bases). This CDR3 has 17 residues. With 5 bases removed from V and 2 bases from J, the gap between germline ends came to 20 bases. Looked up from germline, CDR1 is SGHRS and CDR2 is YFSETQ.

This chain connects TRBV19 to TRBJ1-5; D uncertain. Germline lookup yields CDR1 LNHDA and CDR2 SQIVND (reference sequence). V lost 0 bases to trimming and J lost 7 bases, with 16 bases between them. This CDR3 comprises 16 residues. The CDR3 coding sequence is TGTGCCAGTAGTATAGATCTCGGAAAGGGAGGACAGCCCCAGCATTTT. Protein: CASSIDLGKGGQPQHF. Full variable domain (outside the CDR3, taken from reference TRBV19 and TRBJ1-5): DGGITQSPKYLFRKEGQNVTLSCEQNLNHDAMYWYRQDPGQGLRLIYYSQIVNDFQKGDIAEGYSVSREKKESFPLTVTSAQKNPTAFYLCASSIDLGKGGQPQHFGDGTRLSIL.

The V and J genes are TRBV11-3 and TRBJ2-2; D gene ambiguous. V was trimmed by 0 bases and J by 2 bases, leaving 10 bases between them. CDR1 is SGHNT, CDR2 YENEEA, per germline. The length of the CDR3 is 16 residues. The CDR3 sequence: CASSLDIAANTGELFF. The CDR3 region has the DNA TGTGCCAGCAGCTTAGATATCGCGGCAAACACCGGGGAGCTGTTTTTT. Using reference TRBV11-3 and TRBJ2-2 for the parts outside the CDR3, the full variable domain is EAGVVQSPRYKIIEKKQPVAFWCNPISGHNTLYWYLQNLGQGPELLIRYENEEAVDDSQLPKDRFSAERLKGVDSTLKIQPAELGDSAVYLCASSLDIAANTGELFFGEGSRLTVL.

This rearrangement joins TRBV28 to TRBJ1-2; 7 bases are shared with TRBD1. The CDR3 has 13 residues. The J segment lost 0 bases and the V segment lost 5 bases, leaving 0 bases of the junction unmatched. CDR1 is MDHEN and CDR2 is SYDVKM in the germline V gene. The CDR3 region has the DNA TGTGCCAGCAGTGGACAGGCTAACTATGGCTACACCTTC. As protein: CASSGQANYGYTF.